The present TCR beta chain was sequenced within a study of blood T cells in healthy people across ages. The V segment lost 1 base and the J segment 3 bases; nucleotides outside the gene matches: 9. The germline V gene encodes CDR1 DFQATT and CDR2 SNEGSKA (reference sequence). The CDR3 totals 17 residues. Alongside a J-beta primer mix, a sample-barcoded 5' primer served in a second PCR lasting about 7 to 12 cycles. Each TCR beta cDNA got a 12-nucleotide random molecular identifier. TCRdb re-derived calls from the 5' RACE reads in MiXCR, one entry per CDR3 protein. The table shows approximately 810,000 distinct CDR3 sequences, with 25% to 30% occurring only once. This clonotype was counted only a few times. It may be a read error: a sequence one base away is much more abundant.

The genes are TRBV20-1 and TRBJ2-1, with 10 bases fitting TRBD2. The receptor comes from a woman of 80 years or more in good health. The specimen sequenced was blood. DNA of the CDR3: TGCAGTGCTAGAGGTGGGGGAGCGGGGGGGCTCTACAATGAGCAGTTCTTC. It yields the protein CSARGGGAGGLYNEQFF.